This entry features one T cell receptor (beta chain) sequence. What it recognizes is unknown. Other nucleotide sequences from this sample produce the same CDR3. The record originates from a study of T cell responses to AZD1222 COVID-19 vaccine. Study-wide results and caveats: Spike-wide vaccine-associated CD4 TCRs dominated at 160-218 and 743-854. The donor group comprised mostly white British people and more females; the analysis possibly underestimated clonal diversity. No repertoire was sampled before or during the peak T cell response, only after it. Among spike-specific TCRs, nearly half reportedly target unmutated variant regions.

V shed 0 bases and J shed 0 bases, with 6 bases lying between them. Per the germline V gene, CDR1 is SGHRS and CDR2 is YFSETQ. The CDR3 is made up of 14 amino acids. Assay used: immunoSEQ multiplex PCR; TCRdb lists only in-frame clones, some missing. The sample shows around 100,000 clones, about 89% of them seen only once. This sequence was found in an adult in good health. V gene TRBV5-1 combines with J gene TRBJ2-5, with D uncertain. This material consisted of peripheral blood, taken on day 0 of MenACWY control vaccination. The CDR3 sequence is CASSLGSNQETQYF. CDR3 nucleotides: TGCGCCAGCAGCTTGGGCAGCAACCAAGAGACCCAGTACTTC.